A single sample gave rise to the 25 T cell receptor beta chains below, sequenced in a study of T-cell memory formation after mild COVID-19. In TCRdb, the 5' RACE reads were re-called with MiXCR into one record per CDR3 protein. The data show some 310,000 distinct CDR3 sequences, with around a fifth seen just once and around 23% held by the top ten. The sample comprised PBMCs or a T cell subset sorted from them (not recorded which). These receptors came from a man between 18 and 29 years old who had mild COVID-19 (a few samples of this study predate the infection). Cell type and time point are not known.

The chain couples TRBV12-3 or TRBV12-4 to TRBJ1-4, with 9 nucleotides matching TRBD1. The CDR3 has 14 amino acids. V gave up 6 bases and J gave up 8 bases; unmatched junction bases: 7. CDR3 DNA sequence: TGTGCCAGCAGGGGCCGGACAGGGGACGAAAAACTGTTTTTT. As protein: CASRGRTGDEKLFF.

The chain combines TRBV5-1 with TRBJ2-2, with 9 bases identical to TRBD2. This CDR3 is 15 amino acids long. Germline CDR1 is SGHRS and CDR2 is YFSETQ. The junction had 3 bases not matched to a gene; V was cut back by 0 bases and J by 6 bases. The CDR3 protein is CASSLDGTSSGELFF. CDR3 in DNA: TGCGCCAGCAGCTTGGACGGGACTAGCTCCGGGGAGCTGTTTTTT. The whole variable domain, filled in from reference TRBV5-1 and TRBJ2-2, reads KAGVTQTPRYLIKTRGQQVTLSCSPISGHRSVSWYQQTPGQGLQFLFEYFSETQRNKGNFPGRFSGRQFSNSRSEMNVSTLELGDSALYLCASSLDGTSSGELFFGEGSRLTVL.

This clonotype showed up just a few times. V is TRBV7-9 and J is TRBJ2-1; D gene unclear. The CDR3 runs 12 residues. Trimming removed 5 bases from V and 8 bases from J, with 10 bases in between. CDR1 is SEHNR, CDR2 FQNEAQ, per germline (reference sequence). This CDR3 reads CASSSRFDEQFF. For the CDR3, the DNA is TGTGCCAGCAGCAGCCGGTTCGATGAGCAGTTCTTC.

V usage is TRBV4-1 and J usage is TRBJ2-2; 9 bases fit TRBD1. The trim removed 2 bases at V and 3 bases at J, leaving 4 bases unmatched. The CDR3 consists of 16 residues. Germline CDR1 MGHRA, CDR2 YSYEKL. The CDR3 nucleotides read TGCGCCAGCAGCCAAATAGGGACAGGGTACACCGGGGAGCTGTTTTTT. Translated: CASSQIGTGYTGELFF.

This clonotype was detected only a few times. The gene calls are TRBV6-1 and TRBJ1-4; 9 bases are a match to TRBD1. Germline V CDR1 and CDR2: MNHNS, SASEGT. Germline trimming cut 6 bases from V and 8 bases from J; bases unmatched to any gene: 10. The CDR3 extends over 15 amino acids. The CDR3 reads CASRILQGAGEKLFF. CDR3 DNA: TGTGCCAGCAGGATATTACAGGGGGCTGGAGAAAAACTGTTTTTT.

The chain employs TRBV29-1 and TRBJ1-2; D unresolved. Trimming removed 4 bases from V and 4 bases from J, with 13 bases in between. The CDR3 runs to 13 residues. Germline CDR1 reads SQVTM; CDR2 reads ANQGSEA. In DNA, the CDR3 is TGCAGCGTTGCCATAGGAGTCGGCTATGGCTACACCTTC. The encoded protein is CSVAIGVGYGYTF.

In its sample, this clonotype was seen a few times. Here the CDR3 reads CASSQASWTGWTQYF. The DNA for the CDR3 is TGCGCCAGCAGCCAAGCTTCCTGGACAGGGTGGACCCAGTACTTC. V and J are TRBV4-1 and TRBJ2-5; 8 bases line up with TRBD1. Germline-derived CDR1 and CDR2 are MGHRA and YSYEKL. The CDR3 covers 15 residues. V shed 1 base, J shed 7 bases, and the junction held 8 bases outside the gene matches.

The J gene is TRBJ2-7, the V gene TRBV20-1; tentatively, D is TRBD2 (5 bases). Germline assignment: CDR1 DFQATT and CDR2 SNEGSKA (reference sequence). This CDR3 contains 14 residues. V was cut by 6 bases and J by 6 bases, with 21 bases left in between. The CDR3 nucleotides read TGCAGTGCCGTTCGGAACAGCGGCCGCTCCGAGCAGTACGTC. This sequence encodes CSAVRNSGRSEQYV.

Concerning this clonotype: At one boundary the junction diverges from the germline segment, which might be a read error. DNA of the CDR3: TGTGCCAGCAGCGCCCAAGGGGGCGTCGGGGACAACGTCCTGACTTTC. Encoded protein: CASSAQGGVGDNVLTF. The chain recombines TRBV7-9 with TRBJ2-6, with 7 bases lining up with TRBD1. The germline gives CDR1 SEHNR, CDR2 FQNEAQ (reference sequence). There are 16 residues in the CDR3.

The CDR3 spells CSVGDLNTEAFF. The CDR3 DNA follows: TGCAGCGTTGGAGACTTGAACACTGAAGCTTTCTTT. The rearrangement links TRBV29-1 to TRBJ1-1; D ambiguous. The germline V and J ends were trimmed by 4 bases and 0 bases, with 6 bases remaining between them. Germline V gene data show CDR1 as SQVTM and CDR2 as ANQGSEA. The CDR3 consists of 12 residues.

This clonotype was seen repeatedly, ten times or more. The chain employs TRBV24-1 and TRBJ1-2; a weak D match, TRBD1 (5 bases). The V and J ends lost 4 bases and 3 bases respectively, with 11 bases between them. The CDR3 sequence is 14 residues long. In germline, CDR1 is KGHDR, CDR2 SFDVKD. The CDR3 protein is CATSESGTDYGYTF. CDR3 DNA: TGTGCCACCAGTGAATCCGGGACCGACTATGGCTACACCTTC.

This clonotype was picked up a small number of times. The V gene is TRBV9, the J gene TRBJ1-5; D perhaps matches TRBD1 (5 bases). V lost 0 bases and J 5 bases, leaving 12 bases between the germline ends. Germline V gene data show CDR1 as SGDLS and CDR2 as YYNGEE. The CDR3 totals 15 residues. The DNA for the CDR3 is TGTGCCAGCAGCGTAGAGGGGAGCGGCGATCAGCCCCAGCATTTT. This translates into CASSVEGSGDQPQHF.

The chain links TRBV5-6 to TRBJ1-2, with no clear D. Germline lookup yields CDR1 SGHDT and CDR2 YYEEEE. The CDR3 is made up of 13 amino acids. V was shortened by 4 bases and J by 3 bases, with 10 bases between the two germline ends. The CDR3 region has the DNA TGTGCCAGCAGCATAGGGTCGTACTATGGCTACACCTTC. Translating it yields CASSIGSYYGYTF.

In this sample, this clonotype turned up many times. V is TRBV28 and J is TRBJ1-4; weak D call: TRBD1 (6 bases). CDR1 is MDHEN, CDR2 SYDVKM, per germline. The CDR3 totals 16 residues. Between the trimmed V and J ends, which lost 4 bases and 7 bases, there was a span of 19 bases. The CDR3 region is CASSSPRRGGPEKLFF. In DNA form, the CDR3 reads TGTGCCAGCAGTTCCCCCCGGAGGGGGGGCCCTGAAAAACTGTTTTTT.

There are a few counts of this clonotype. The rearrangement links TRBV15 to TRBJ2-4; D tentatively reads TRBD1 or TRBD2 (5 bases each). This CDR3 region has 16 residues. Germline lookup yields CDR1 LNHNV and CDR2 YYDKDF (reference sequence). Trimming removed 0 bases at V and 3 bases at J, with 12 bases between. CDR3 bases: TGTGCCACCAGCAGAGATGTGACAGAGGGCAAAAACATTCAGTACTTC. This sequence encodes CATSRDVTEGKNIQYF. The full variable domain, in which reference TRBV15 and TRBJ2-4 provide the parts outside the CDR3, is DAMVIQNPRYQVTQFGKPVTLSCSQTLNHNVMYWYQQKSSQAPKLLFHYYDKDFNNEADTPDNFQSRRPNTSFCFLDIRSPGLGDTAMYLCATSRDVTEGKNIQYFGAGTRLSVL.

This CDR3 reads CANAWAGNTIYF. Written as DNA, the CDR3 is TGTGCCAATGCGTGGGCTGGAAACACCATATATTTT. The chain links TRBV12-3 or TRBV12-4 to TRBJ1-3; D gene unclear. The CDR3 extends over 12 amino acids. Trimming removed 10 bases at V and 2 bases at J, with 9 bases between.

This clonotype was seen more than once but under ten times. V usage is TRBV5-1 and J usage is TRBJ2-5; possible D gene TRBD1, 6 bases. Germline V lookup: CDR1 SGHRS, CDR2 YFSETQ. V lost 1 base and J lost 0, with 19 bases in between. The CDR3 is 18 residues long. As DNA, the CDR3 is TGCGCCAGCAGCTTGTCGGGGCAGGCCAGGGGTTACCAAGAGACCCAGTACTTC. This gives the protein CASSLSGQARGYQETQYF.

This clonotype was counted many times. The chain employs TRBV2 and TRBJ2-7, with no clear D. Trimming stripped 3 bases from V and 2 bases from J, with 5 bases between. This CDR3 is built from 12 residues. Germline V lookup: CDR1 SNHLY, CDR2 FYNNEI. CDR3 nucleotide sequence: TGTGCCAGCAGTGAGAACGCCTACGAGCAGTACTTC. As protein: CASSENAYEQYF.

This chain uses TRBV11-1 with TRBJ2-3; 7 bases align to TRBD2. From germline, CDR1 is SGHAT and CDR2 FQDESV (reference sequence). The CDR3 consists of 17 residues. V shed 0 bases, J shed 1 base, and the junction held 7 bases outside the gene matches. CDR3 region: CASSLARGKRGTDTQYF. CDR3 DNA sequence: TGTGCCAGCAGCTTAGCGCGGGGGAAACGGGGCACAGATACGCAGTATTTT.

This clonotype was detected a few times. The V call is TRBV6-2 or TRBV6-3, the J call TRBJ1-2; unclear D gene. V was cut by 2 bases and J by 7 bases, with 11 bases left in between. The CDR3 runs to 13 residues. The V gene's germline CDR1 is MNHEY and CDR2 SVGEGT. The CDR3 DNA follows: TGTGCCAGCAGTTACCCGGGCCCGGCTGGCTACACCTTC. This encodes CASSYPGPAGYTF.

The V call is TRBV7-2, the J call TRBJ2-7; 9 positions match TRBD2. Trimming removed 1 base from V and 3 bases from J; junction bases left unmatched: 4. Germline V gives CDR1 SGHTA, CDR2 FQGNSA. The CDR3 has 15 amino acids. The CDR3 DNA reads TGTGCCAGCAGCTTAGGGCGGGGGGGCCTCTACGAGCAGTACTTC. This encodes CASSLGRGGLYEQYF.

The CDR3 nucleotides are TGTGCCAGCCGCCCGTCGGGGACTAGCGACTCAGATACGCAGTATTTT. It specifies CASRPSGTSDSDTQYF. The chain combines TRBV13 with TRBJ2-3; TRBD2 matches at 10 bases. Trimming cost V 8 bases and J 4 bases; bases outside gene matches: 12. The CDR3 is made up of 16 amino acids. The germline V gene has CDR1 PRHDT and CDR2 FYEKMQ (reference sequence).

The chain couples TRBV7-2 to TRBJ1-1, with TRBD1 matching 7 bases. Germline V gives CDR1 SGHTA, CDR2 FQGNSA. With 3 bases clipped from V and 4 bases from J, the junction kept 5 bases outside the gene matches. The CDR3 covers 14 residues. CDR3 region: CASSFWTGGTEAFF. DNA for the CDR3: TGTGCCAGCAGCTTTTGGACAGGTGGCACTGAAGCTTTCTTT. Complete variable domain (other parts from reference TRBV7-2 and TRBJ1-1): GAGVSQSPSNKVTEKGKDVELRCDPISGHTALYWYRQSLGQGLEFLIYFQGNSAPDKSGLPSDRFSAERTGGSVSTLTIQRTQQEDSAVYLCASSFWTGGTEAFFGQGTRLTVV.

This clonotype was picked up a small number of times. The V and J genes are TRBV28 and TRBJ2-7, with 9 bases that match TRBD2. Germline CDR1 MDHEN, CDR2 SYDVKM. V was clipped by 8 bases and J by 2 bases; unmatched bases: 7. The CDR3 extends over 14 amino acids. This CDR3 reads CASAGGGSTYEQYF. CDR3 DNA: TGTGCCAGCGCGGGAGGGGGTTCAACCTACGAGCAGTACTTC.

This clonotype was seen at least ten times. The J gene is TRBJ2-6, the V gene TRBV6-4; 9 bases align to TRBD1. The V gene's germline CDR1 is MRHNA and CDR2 SNTAGT. V was clipped by 4 bases and J by 2 bases; unmatched bases: 3. The CDR3 consists of 16 residues. Here the CDR3 DNA reads TGTGCCAGCAGTGTGACAGGGGGAGCTGGGGCCAACGTCCTGACTTTC. It yields the protein CASSVTGGAGANVLTF.